The next 26 T cell receptor beta chains were all read from a single sample in a study of T cells after yellow fever vaccination. One entry per CDR3 protein results from TCRdb running MiXCR on the 5' RACE reads. The sample carries a few hundred thousand distinct CDR3 sequences, around 3.6% recorded once. The sequenced sample was PBMCs, obtained on the day of the yellow fever booster vaccination. All receptors come from a young man who received the YFV17D yellow fever vaccine.

This clonotype was seen ten or more times. This chain joins TRBV7-9 and TRBJ1-4; the D gene is possibly TRBD1 (5 bases). Trimming pared 4 bases from V and 2 bases from J, leaving 11 bases between. Germline CDR1 reads SEHNR; CDR2 reads FQNEAQ (reference sequence). CDR3 size: 15 residues. CDR3 region: CASSSTTATNEKLFF. DNA for the CDR3: TGTGCCAGCAGCTCCACGACAGCCACTAATGAAAAACTGTTTTTT.

This clonotype was recorded many times. The chain couples TRBV9 to TRBJ2-3; the D gene is possibly TRBD1 (5 bases). Deletions cut 2 bases from V and 3 bases from J, with 10 bases between. Germline values: CDR1 SGDLS, CDR2 YYNGEE. This CDR3 has 14 residues. CDR3 sequence: CASSVSPGTDTQYF. CDR3 nucleotide sequence: TGTGCCAGCAGCGTCTCCCCAGGGACAGATACGCAGTATTTT.

The DNA of the CDR3 is TGTGCCAGCAGCGTCCGTAGGGGGGGGGGCCCTGGGGATGAGCAGTTCTTC. Translation: CASSVRRGGGPGDEQFF. This chain uses TRBV9 with TRBJ2-1, with D maybe TRBD2 (7 bases). Germline CDR1 is SGDLS and CDR2 is YYNGEE. Trimming pared 2 bases from V and 8 bases from J, leaving 23 bases between. The CDR3 spans 17 residues.

There are many counts of this clonotype. The CDR3, as DNA: TGCGCCAGCAGACTTGGGACAGCGAACACTGAAGCTTTCTTT. This encodes CASRLGTANTEAFF. The chain couples TRBV5-1 to TRBJ1-1, with 7 bases that match TRBD1. Germline lookup yields CDR1 SGHRS and CDR2 YFSETQ. CDR3 size: 14 residues. V lost 5 bases to trimming and J lost 1 base; unmatched junction nucleotides: 5.

Note on this clonotype: A much larger clone lies a single base off, so this may be a read error. The CDR3 reads CANKGGGSQETQYF. The CDR3 region has the DNA TGTGCCAACAAGGGGGGGGGATCCCAAGAGACCCAGTACTTC. The chain is built from TRBV10-3 and TRBJ2-5, with D tentatively TRBD2 (7 bases). Germline V gene lookup returns CDR1 ENHRY and CDR2 SYGVKD. V gave up 10 bases and J gave up 1 base, with 16 bases separating them. CDR3 size: 14 residues.

This clonotype has more than one count but fewer than ten. V gene TRBV28 combines with J gene TRBJ2-1; D possibly corresponds to TRBD2 (6 bases). The germline V gene encodes CDR1 MDHEN and CDR2 SYDVKM. V was cut by 6 bases and J by 10 bases, with 19 bases left in between. This CDR3 has 14 amino acids. The CDR3 is CASRTPGLLREQFF. In nucleotides, the CDR3 is TGTGCCAGCAGGACCCCGGGACTGCTGCGAGAGCAGTTCTTC.

The rearrangement links TRBV5-4 to TRBJ2-2, with 11 bases aligning to TRBD1. The germline V gene has CDR1 SGHNT and CDR2 YYREEE (reference sequence). With 3 bases clipped from V and 5 bases from J, the junction kept 12 bases outside the gene matches. This CDR3 region has 18 residues. This chain's CDR3 is CASSSMISDRGRTGELFF. CDR3 DNA: TGTGCCAGCAGCTCAATGATTTCGGACAGGGGGCGAACCGGGGAGCTGTTTTTT.

This clonotype was recorded at least ten times. The CDR3 is CASSLGRLLSYNSPLHF. The CDR3 nucleotides are TGTGCCAGCAGCTTGGGCCGCTTGCTCTCCTATAATTCACCCCTCCACTTT. The chain combines TRBV7-2 with TRBJ1-6; D unresolved. The V gene lost 3 bases and the J gene lost 0 bases, with 12 bases spanning the gap. The germline gives CDR1 SGHTA, CDR2 FQGNSA. The CDR3 extends over 17 amino acids.

This clonotype was seen ten or more times. V gene TRBV6-2 or TRBV6-3 combines with J gene TRBJ2-7; TRBD1 agrees at 7 bases. The CDR3 runs 18 residues. Trimming took 2 bases from V and 3 from J; bases not matched to a gene: 16. Germline loops: CDR1 MNHEY, CDR2 SVGEGT. In nucleotides, the CDR3 is TGTGCCAGCAGTTACGGGACAGACGACATAATTATCCGCTACGAGCAGTACTTC. Its translation is CASSYGTDDIIIRYEQYF.

In this sample, this clonotype turned up many times. V is TRBV12-3 or TRBV12-4 and J is TRBJ1-5; TRBD1 is a possible D gene (6 bases). Trimming pared 3 bases from V and 12 bases from J, leaving 21 bases between. The CDR3 is made up of 15 amino acids. The CDR3 nucleotides are TGTGCCAGCAGTTTCGCAGGGGCGCTTCGAATTTTCCAGCATTTT. Protein product: CASSFAGALRIFQHF.

This clonotype was counted at least ten times. The chain uses TRBV5-4 and TRBJ2-3; 10 nucleotides line up with TRBD2. The germline gives CDR1 SGHNT, CDR2 YYREEE (reference sequence). This CDR3 has 15 residues. Unmatched junction bases numbered 4, after V lost 3 bases and J lost 3 bases. Written as DNA, the CDR3 is TGTGCCAGCAGCTCCCCGGGACTAGCGACAGATACGCAGTATTTT. Its protein is CASSSPGLATDTQYF.

This clonotype was seen many times. This chain links TRBV27 with TRBJ2-7, with no clear D. Germline V gene lookup returns CDR1 MNHEY and CDR2 SMNVEV (reference sequence). The CDR3 runs to 13 residues. V was trimmed by 3 bases and J by 5 bases, leaving 11 bases between them. The CDR3 DNA reads as TGTGCCAGCAGTTTCCCCCCCTTTCACGAGCAGTACTTC. It yields the protein CASSFPPFHEQYF.

This clonotype was counted only a few times. The rearrangement links TRBV5-4 to TRBJ2-1; no definite D call. The CDR3 extends over 12 amino acids. Between the trimmed V and J ends, which lost 3 bases and 9 bases, there was a span of 10 bases. Germline lookup yields CDR1 SGHNT and CDR2 YYREEE (reference sequence). CDR3 nucleotides: TGTGCCAGCAGCTGGGGTGGAATTGAGCAGTTCTTC. It is translated as CASSWGGIEQFF.

The chain is built from TRBV7-2 and TRBJ2-7, with D unresolved. The CDR3 runs to 12 residues. CDR1 is SGHTA and CDR2 is FQGNSA in the germline V gene. The V end lost 5 bases, the J end lost 9 bases, and 14 bases lay between the germline ends. The CDR3 reads CASSATPWGQYF. DNA for the CDR3: TGTGCCAGCAGCGCGACGCCATGGGGGCAGTACTTC.

This sequence joins TRBV6-1 and TRBJ2-4, with 8 bases fitting TRBD1. Germline CDR1 is MNHNS and CDR2 is SASEGT. V trimming: 4 bases; J trimming: 5 bases; junction bases outside the gene matches: 4. The CDR3 is 14 residues long. The CDR3 region is CASSADRGENIQYF. In DNA form, the CDR3 reads TGTGCCAGCAGTGCAGACAGGGGAGAAAACATTCAGTACTTC.

This clonotype came up many times. V usage is TRBV28 and J usage is TRBJ2-3, with D unresolved. Looked up from germline, CDR1 is MDHEN and CDR2 is SYDVKM. The V and J ends lost 8 bases and 6 bases respectively, with 12 bases between them. The CDR3 runs 12 residues. The CDR3 reads CASGPFSDTQYF. The DNA of the CDR3 is TGTGCCAGCGGCCCCTTTTCGGATACGCAGTATTTT.

This clonotype showed up just a few times. The rearrangement uses TRBV20-1 and TRBJ1-2; D not resolved. CDR1 and CDR2 (germline): DFQATT, SNEGSKA (reference sequence). CDR3 length equals 13 residues. V dropped 5 bases and J dropped 7 bases, with 17 bases sitting between them. The DNA of the CDR3 is TGCAGTGCTTGGTCCCCTCGAGGGAGTGGCTACACCTTC. Translation: CSAWSPRGSGYTF.

The sample holds many counts of this clonotype. The chain couples TRBV5-5 to TRBJ2-5, with a possible D match to TRBD2 (6 bases). With 3 bases removed from V and 2 bases from J, the gap between germline ends came to 11 bases. The CDR3 contains 14 residues. Germline loops: CDR1 SGHKS, CDR2 YYEKEE (reference sequence). The CDR3 DNA follows: TGTGCCAGCAGCTGGCGACTAGGGCAAGAGACCCAGTACTTC. As protein: CASSWRLGQETQYF.

This clonotype was counted many times. The V gene is TRBV4-2, the J gene TRBJ2-7; a weak D match, TRBD1 (6 bases). CDR1 is LGHNA and CDR2 is YNFKEQ in the germline V gene. The CDR3 is made up of 14 amino acids. Trimming shortened V by 0 bases and J by 3 bases, and 9 bases separated the two germline ends. CDR3 protein: CASSQDQGNYEQYF. The CDR3 nucleotides are TGTGCCAGCAGCCAAGATCAGGGGAACTACGAGCAGTACTTC.

This clonotype showed up many times. This chain joins TRBV4-2 and TRBJ2-4; the D gene is possibly TRBD2 (6 bases). Trimming shortened V by 0 bases and J by 9 bases, and 15 bases separated the two germline ends. This CDR3 contains 15 residues. Germline-derived CDR1 and CDR2 are LGHNA and YNFKEQ. CDR3 bases: TGTGCCAGCAGCCAAGAGGGGCGCGGTAGCGGCATTCAGTACTTC. This encodes CASSQEGRGSGIQYF.

This clonotype showed up many times. The chain joins TRBV11-2 to TRBJ2-1; D assignment may be TRBD1 or TRBD2 (6 bases each). Germline V gene lookup returns CDR1 SGHAT and CDR2 FQNNGV. V was trimmed by 4 bases and J by 5 bases, leaving 15 bases between them. There are 15 residues in the CDR3. CDR3 coding DNA: TGTGCCAGCAGCTCACCGGGGGCAGGCCACAATGAGCAGTTCTTC. Encoded protein: CASSSPGAGHNEQFF.

This clonotype was detected only a few times. The chain carries TRBV6-2 or TRBV6-3 and TRBJ2-1; no clear D gene. From germline, CDR1 is MNHEY and CDR2 SVGEGT. With 5 bases removed from V and 12 bases from J, the gap between germline ends came to 17 bases. The CDR3 sequence is 13 residues long. Here the CDR3 reads CASSPGSVVWQFF. In DNA, the CDR3 is TGTGCCAGCAGTCCCGGGTCTGTTGTCTGGCAGTTCTTC.

This clonotype has a handful of counts. The chain recombines TRBV28 with TRBJ2-2; perhaps D is TRBD1 or TRBD2 (5 bases each). Germline V lookup: CDR1 MDHEN, CDR2 SYDVKM. Trimming shortened V by 7 bases and J by 4 bases, and 16 bases separated the two germline ends. This CDR3 is built from 15 residues. CDR3: CASTTQKGTTGELFF. CDR3 coding DNA: TGTGCCAGCACCACTCAGAAGGGGACCACCGGGGAGCTGTTTTTT.

Ten or more counts support this clonotype. This chain connects TRBV5-1 to TRBJ2-2; TRBD1 aligns across 7 bases. V lost 4 bases and J lost 0; bases outside the gene matches: 12. The CDR3 totals 18 residues. CDR1 SGHRS and CDR2 YFSETQ come from the germline V gene. CDR3 protein: CASSLGQTGPANTGELFF. The CDR3 DNA reads TGCGCCAGCAGCCTGGGACAGACAGGACCTGCGAACACCGGGGAGCTGTTTTTT.

This chain connects TRBV12-3 or TRBV12-4 to TRBJ2-4, with 9 bases aligning to TRBD1. The CDR3 spans 15 residues. V dropped 7 bases and J dropped 0; count of bases not matched to a gene: 4. The DNA for the CDR3 is TGTGCCAGCACCGGGACAGGGCTAGCCAAAAACATTCAGTACTTC. Its protein product is CASTGTGLAKNIQYF.

Ten or more counts support this clonotype. The rearrangement links TRBV7-9 to TRBJ2-1, with unresolved D. Trimming shortened V by 2 bases and J by 8 bases, and 10 bases separated the two germline ends. From germline, CDR1 is SEHNR and CDR2 FQNEAQ (reference sequence). This CDR3 comprises 13 residues. This CDR3 is CASSLWGSDEQFF. The CDR3 DNA follows: TGTGCCAGCAGCTTATGGGGTAGTGATGAGCAGTTCTTC.